A selection of T cell receptor beta chains follows, all from one sample in a study of cytomegalovirus exposure and HLA in healthy donors. The protocol was immunoSEQ multiplex PCR, while the TCRdb copy is restricted to in-frame clones and leaves out a portion. The data show 250,000 to 350,000 clones, 70% to 90% seen once. Sequenced material: PBMCs. All receptors derive from a woman younger than 35 in good health and CMV-seronegative. CDR3s include the opening cysteine and the closing phenylalanine or tryptophan. D genes are given only for firm matches. Not all rows give a size; the values are once, few, many and, for expanded clones, a class.

TRBV7-6,-,TRBJ2-3,-,CASSFVTRASGTDTQYF,TGTGCCAGCAGCTTCGTCACGCGAGCGAGTGGCACAGATACGCAGTATTTT
TRBV19,-,TRBJ2-7,TRBD2,CASAAGEPYEQYF,TGTGCCAGTGCCGCGGGAGAACCCTACGAGCAGTACTTC
TRBV28,-,TRBJ1-1,TRBD1,CASMTGTGLKKAFF,TGTGCCAGCATGACCGGGACAGGGCTAAAGAAAGCTTTCTTT
TRBV9,once,TRBJ1-2,TRBD1,CASSTTGDYGYTF,TGTGCCAGCAGCACGACAGGGGACTATGGCTACACCTTC
TRBV2,-,TRBJ1-5,TRBD1,CASRGQGDSQPQHF,TGTGCCAGCAGAGGACAGGGGGATAGTCAGCCCCAGCATTTT
TRBV30,-,TRBJ2-1,-,CAWNREIYNEQFF,TGTGCCTGGAATAGAGAGATTTACAATGAGCAGTTCTTC
TRBV11-2,many,TRBJ1-1,TRBD1,CASSLDRASTEAFF,TGTGCCAGCAGCTTGGACAGGGCGAGCACTGAAGCTTTCTTT
TRBV2,-,TRBJ2-5,-,CASTWRGETQYF,TGTGCCAGCACTTGGAGAGGGGAGACCCAGTACTTC
TRBV28,-,TRBJ2-2,-,CASTPAAGELFF,TGTGCCAGCACCCCGGCGGCCGGGGAGCTGTTTTTT
TRBV5-6,-,TRBJ2-3,-,CASSFRIDRGGYTQYF,TGTGCCAGCAGCTTTCGGATAGACAGGGGAGGGTATACGCAGTATTTT
TRBV6-6,once,TRBJ2-6,-,CASSYGQTSGANVLTF,TGTGCCAGCAGTTACGGACAGACCTCTGGGGCCAACGTCCTGACTTTC
TRBV9,-,TRBJ1-5,-,CASSVGQSSNQPQHF,TGTGCCAGCAGCGTAGGACAGAGTAGCAATCAGCCCCAGCATTTT
TRBV15,-,TRBJ1-3,-,CATSRGDGNTIYF,TGTGCCACCAGCCGGGGGGATGGAAACACCATATATTTT
TRBV7-2,few,TRBJ2-7,-,CASSLGYGGNEQYF,TGTGCCAGCAGCTTAGGGTATGGAGGGAACGAGCAGTACTTC
TRBV2,-,TRBJ1-2,TRBD1,CASSPGQTNYGYTF,TGTGCCAGCAGTCCGGGACAGACTAACTATGGCTACACCTTC
TRBV5-6,-,TRBJ1-1,TRBD1,CASSFQTGGKFTEAFF,TGTGCCAGCAGCTTCCAGACAGGGGGCAAGTTCACTGAAGCTTTCTTT
TRBV28,-,TRBJ1-5,-,CASSLTGYNQPQHF,TGTGCCAGCAGTTTAACGGGTTACAATCAGCCCCAGCATTTT
TRBV20-1,few,TRBJ1-4,-,CSASAGEKLFF,TGCAGTGCGAGTGCGGGGGAAAAACTGTTTTTT
TRBV6-5,-,TRBJ2-7,-,CASSSGASSDQQYF,TGTGCCAGCAGTTCAGGGGCCTCATCTGACCAGCAGTACTTC
TRBV5-6,-,TRBJ2-7,-,CASSLIRGEQYF,TGTGCCAGCAGCTTAATCAGAGGCGAGCAGTACTTC
TRBV6-5,once,TRBJ1-2,-,CASSYGQSLGYTF,TGTGCCAGCAGTTACGGACAGTCGCTTGGCTACACCTTC
TRBV21-1,-,TRBJ2-7,-,CPFYEQYF,TGTCCTTTCTACGAGCAGTACTTC
TRBV14,-,TRBJ2-7,-,CASSHFLRGKLYEQYF,TGTGCCAGCAGCCATTTTCTACGGGGGAAACTTTACGAGCAGTACTTC
TRBV19,-,TRBJ1-4,TRBD1,CASTPLRDRDSEKLFF,TGTGCCAGTACCCCCCTTCGAGACAGGGATTCGGAAAAACTGTTTTTT
TRBV6-6,-,TRBJ1-5,TRBD1,CASSPSRDRNQPQHF,TGTGCCAGCAGCCCTAGCCGGGACAGAAATCAGCCCCAGCATTTT
TRBV4-1,-,TRBJ2-2,TRBD2,CASSPSGSGAGELFF,TGCGCCAGCAGCCCTAGCGGGAGTGGGGCCGGGGAGCTGTTTTTT
TRBV19,-,TRBJ2-3,TRBD2,CASRTSGSLTLPQYF,TGTGCCAGTAGGACTAGCGGTTCTTTGACGTTGCCGCAGTATTTT
TRBV5-1,-,TRBJ2-7,TRBD2,CASSGTSGRYEQYF,TGCGCCAGCAGCGGGACTAGCGGGAGATACGAGCAGTACTTC
TRBV6-5,-,TRBJ1-2,TRBD1,CASSYRDRGFPGYTF,TGTGCCAGCAGTTACCGGGACAGGGGTTTCCCTGGCTACACCTTC
TRBV7-7,-,TRBJ2-5,-,CASSSYTGDQETQYF,TGTGCCAGCAGCTCCTATACGGGGGATCAAGAGACCCAGTACTTC
TRBV13,-,TRBJ1-2,-,CASSRGAGREDGYTF,TGTGCCAGCAGCCGGGGGGCAGGTCGGGAGGATGGCTACACCTTC
TRBV6-1,-,TRBJ2-1,TRBD1,CASSASGTEPYNEQFF,TGTGCCAGCAGTGCCTCCGGGACAGAGCCCTACAATGAGCAGTTCTTC
TRBV19,-,TRBJ2-7,TRBD2,CASSMRSTSGSDEQYF,TGTGCCAGTAGTATGCGATCGACTAGCGGGAGCGACGAGCAGTACTTC
TRBV4-3,-,TRBJ2-1,-,CASSHGSSYNEQFF,TGCGCCAGCAGCCACGGGAGCTCCTACAATGAGCAGTTCTTC
TRBV27,-,TRBJ2-7,-,CASSSGHRYEQYF,TGTGCCAGCAGTTCGGGACATCGCTACGAGCAGTACTTC
TRBV28,-,TRBJ2-7,-,CASTGGLEQYF,TGTGCCAGCACCGGCGGCCTCGAGCAGTACTTC
TRBV4-3,-,TRBJ2-3,-,CASSPGVASTSTDTQYF,TGCGCCAGCAGCCCAGGGGTAGCGAGCACTAGCACAGATACGCAGTATTTT
TRBV29-1,-,TRBJ1-1,-,CSVGPAFF,TGCAGCGTTGGGCCAGCTTTCTTT
TRBV19,-,TRBJ2-7,-,CASSRGQPSYEQYF,TGTGCCAGTTCTAGAGGGCAGCCCTCCTACGAGCAGTACTTC
TRBV29-1,-,TRBJ2-7,TRBD1,CSVADRGPSYEQYF,TGCAGCGTCGCCGACAGGGGGCCGTCCTACGAGCAGTACTTC
TRBV29-1,-,TRBJ2-1,TRBD2,CSVEGLTSGRAEWQNGQFF,TGCAGCGTTGAAGGTTTAACTAGCGGGAGGGCCGAATGGCAAAACGGCCAGTTCTTC